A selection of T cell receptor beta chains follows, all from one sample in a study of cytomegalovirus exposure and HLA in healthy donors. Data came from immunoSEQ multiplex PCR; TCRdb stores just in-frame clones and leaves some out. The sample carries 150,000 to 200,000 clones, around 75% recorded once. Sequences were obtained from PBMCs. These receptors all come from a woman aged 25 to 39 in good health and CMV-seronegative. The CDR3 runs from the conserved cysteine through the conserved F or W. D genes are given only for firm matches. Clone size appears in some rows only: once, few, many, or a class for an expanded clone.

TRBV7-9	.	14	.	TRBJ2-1	CASRGVVEYNEQFF	TGTGCCAGCAGAGGGGTAGTGGAATACAATGAGCAGTTCTTC
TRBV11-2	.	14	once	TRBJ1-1	CASSLDRGWSEAFF	TGTGCCAGCAGCTTAGATAGAGGTTGGAGTGAAGCTTTCTTT
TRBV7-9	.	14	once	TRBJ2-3	CASKGLPSPDTQYF	TGTGCCAGCAAAGGACTACCTTCTCCAGATACGCAGTATTTT
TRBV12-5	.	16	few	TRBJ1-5	CASGLFILTENQPQHF	TGTGCTAGTGGTTTGTTCATCCTAACAGAGAATCAGCCCCAGCATTTT
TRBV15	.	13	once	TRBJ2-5	CATSRDHGETQYF	TGTGCCACCAGCAGAGATCACGGAGAGACCCAGTACTTC
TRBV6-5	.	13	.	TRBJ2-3	CASSRGSTDTQYF	TGTGCCAGCAGTAGAGGTAGCACAGATACGCAGTATTTT
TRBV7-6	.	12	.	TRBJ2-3	CASSQPADTQYF	TGTGCCAGCAGCCAACCGGCAGATACGCAGTATTTT
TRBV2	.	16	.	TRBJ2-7	CASSEEGGRSLYEQYF	TGTGCCAGCAGTGAAGAGGGGGGGCGATCCCTCTACGAGCAGTACTTC
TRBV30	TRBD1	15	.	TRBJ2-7	CAWRYPEDRVHEQYF	TGTGCCTGGAGATACCCTGAGGACAGGGTCCACGAGCAGTACTTC
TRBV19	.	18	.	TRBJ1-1	CASTGEGVQRPSNTEAFF	TGTGCCAGTACGGGGGAGGGAGTGCAGCGACCCAGTAACACTGAAGCTTTCTTT
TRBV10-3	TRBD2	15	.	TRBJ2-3	CAISGTSGGTDTQYF	TGTGCCATCAGTGGGACTAGCGGGGGAACAGATACGCAGTATTTT
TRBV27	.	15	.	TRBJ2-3	CASSEDSRGTDTQYF	TGTGCCAGCAGTGAGGACAGTCGGGGCACAGATACGCAGTATTTT
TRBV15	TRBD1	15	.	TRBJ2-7	CATSRVKTDRGIRYF	TGTGCCACCAGCAGAGTTAAAACTGACAGGGGTATTAGGTACTTC
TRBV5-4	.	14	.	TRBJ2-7	CASTHQGGSYEQYF	TGTGCCAGCACTCACCAGGGCGGATCCTACGAGCAGTACTTC
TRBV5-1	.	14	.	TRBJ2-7	CASSVGGPGYEQYF	TGCGCCAGCAGCGTCGGGGGTCCAGGGTACGAGCAGTACTTC
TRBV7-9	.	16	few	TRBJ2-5	CASSPLGSGTSETQYF	TGTGCCAGCAGCCCCCTGGGTAGCGGAACCTCAGAGACCCAGTACTTC
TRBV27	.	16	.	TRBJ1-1	CASSMSRGRRNTEAFF	TGTGCCAGCAGTATGAGCAGGGGTAGGAGGAACACTGAAGCTTTCTTT
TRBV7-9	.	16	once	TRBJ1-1	CASSSAGLRLNTEAFF	TGTGCCAGCAGCTCCGCTGGCCTGAGGCTGAACACTGAAGCTTTCTTT
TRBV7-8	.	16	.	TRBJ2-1	CASSSVVPAGNNEQFF	TGTGCCAGCAGCTCCGTTGTTCCAGCGGGCAACAATGAGCAGTTCTTC
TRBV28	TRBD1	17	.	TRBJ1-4	CASSFSLRGQLNEKLFF	TGTGCCAGCAGTTTCTCTCTCAGGGGACAGCTCAATGAAAAACTGTTTTTT
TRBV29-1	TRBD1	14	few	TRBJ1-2	CSVITGGINYGYTF	TGCAGCGTAATTACAGGGGGCATTAACTATGGCTACACCTTC
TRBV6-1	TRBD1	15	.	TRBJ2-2	CASRSGTGGDGELFF	TGTGCCAGCAGGTCCGGGACAGGGGGCGACGGGGAGCTGTTTTTT
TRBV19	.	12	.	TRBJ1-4	CASKIGNEKLFF	TGTGCCAGTAAGATCGGTAATGAAAAACTGTTTTTT
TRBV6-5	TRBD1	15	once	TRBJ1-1	CASRRDRGLNTEAFF	TGTGCCAGCAGGAGGGACAGGGGGTTGAACACTGAAGCTTTCTTT
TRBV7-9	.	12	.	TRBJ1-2	CASRTGGLSYTF	TGTGCCAGCAGGACCGGGGGGTTGAGCTACACCTTC
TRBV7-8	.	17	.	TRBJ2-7	CASSAGWYGRGNNEQYF	TGTGCCAGCAGCGCAGGCTGGTATGGTAGGGGTAACAACGAGCAGTACTTC
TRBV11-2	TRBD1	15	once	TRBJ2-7	CASSLLGQGWDEQYF	TGTGCCAGCAGCCTGCTAGGACAGGGGTGGGACGAGCAGTACTTC
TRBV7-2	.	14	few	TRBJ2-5	CASSNTRVKETQYF	TGTGCCAGCAGCAACACTCGGGTTAAAGAGACCCAGTACTTC
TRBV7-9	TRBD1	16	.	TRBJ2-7	CASSSTAGTGDYEQYF	TGTGCCAGCAGCTCAACAGCCGGGACAGGGGACTACGAGCAGTACTTC
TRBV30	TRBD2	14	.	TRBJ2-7	CAWSETSGYYEQYF	TGTGCCTGGAGTGAGACTAGCGGCTACTACGAGCAGTACTTC
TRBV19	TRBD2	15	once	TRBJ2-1	CASSILSGGVDEQFF	TGTGCCAGTAGTATCCTTAGCGGGGGGGTAGATGAGCAGTTCTTC
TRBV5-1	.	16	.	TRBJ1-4	CASSLAPDSALEKLFF	TGCGCCAGCAGCTTGGCCCCGGACAGTGCCCTTGAAAAACTGTTTTTT
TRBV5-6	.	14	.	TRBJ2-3	CASSTDYYTDTQYF	TGTGCCAGCAGTACGGACTATTACACAGATACGCAGTATTTT
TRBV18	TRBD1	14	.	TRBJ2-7	CASSPGQDNYEQYF	TGTGCCAGCTCACCGGGACAGGATAATTACGAGCAGTACTTC
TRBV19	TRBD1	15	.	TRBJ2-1	CASSIWDREDNEQFF	TGTGCCAGTAGTATTTGGGACAGGGAGGACAATGAGCAGTTCTTC
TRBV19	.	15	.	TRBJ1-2	CASSIETVANYGYTF	TGTGCCAGTAGTATTGAGACAGTAGCTAACTATGGCTACACCTTC
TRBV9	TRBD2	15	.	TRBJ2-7	CASSPGLAGAYEQYF	TGTGCCAGCAGCCCTGGACTAGCGGGAGCCTACGAGCAGTACTTC
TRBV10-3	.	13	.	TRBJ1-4	CAIAGADREKLFF	TGTGCCATCGCGGGGGCGGACCGCGAAAAACTGTTTTTT
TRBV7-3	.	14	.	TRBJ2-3	CASSTRVGTDTQYF	TGTGCCAGCAGCACCAGGGTGGGCACAGATACGCAGTATTTT
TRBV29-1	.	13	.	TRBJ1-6	CSVSQGGNSPLHF	TGCAGCGTTAGCCAGGGTGGGAATTCACCCCTCCACTTT
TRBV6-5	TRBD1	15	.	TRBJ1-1	CASRRQGWSNSEAFF	TGTGCCAGCAGGCGACAGGGGTGGAGTAACTCTGAAGCTTTCTTT
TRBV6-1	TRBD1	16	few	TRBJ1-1	CASSEASDRVNTEAFF	TGTGCCAGCAGTGAAGCGAGTGACAGGGTGAACACTGAAGCTTTCTTT
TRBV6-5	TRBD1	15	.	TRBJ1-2	CASSQSGTDRAGYTF	TGTGCCAGCAGTCAATCCGGGACAGATCGAGCTGGCTACACCTTC
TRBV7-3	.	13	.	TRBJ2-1	CASRVDSVNEQFF	TGTGCCAGCAGGGTAGATAGTGTCAATGAGCAGTTCTTC
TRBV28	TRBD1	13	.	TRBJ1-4	CATRDRSSEKLFF	TGTGCCACCAGGGACAGAAGTAGCGAAAAACTGTTTTTT
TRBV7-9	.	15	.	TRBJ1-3	CASSFGAERGNTIYF	TGTGCCAGCAGCTTTGGGGCGGAGCGTGGAAACACCATATATTTT
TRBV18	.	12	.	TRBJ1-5	CASSSFGQPQHF	TGTGCCAGCTCTTCGTTCGGTCAGCCCCAGCATTTT
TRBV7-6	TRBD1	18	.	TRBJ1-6	CASSRKHRQGHYNSPLHF	TGTGCCAGCAGCCGAAAGCACCGACAGGGGCACTATAATTCACCCCTCCACTTT
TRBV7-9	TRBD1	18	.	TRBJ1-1	CASRGPEDRAFDDTEAFF	TGTGCCAGCAGAGGACCTGAGGACAGGGCATTCGATGACACTGAAGCTTTCTTT
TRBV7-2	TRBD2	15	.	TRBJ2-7	CASSDQTSGNYEQYF	TGTGCCAGCAGCGACCAGACTAGCGGAAACTACGAGCAGTACTTC
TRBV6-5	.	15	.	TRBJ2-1	CASRLRLGSYNEQFF	TGTGCCAGCAGGCTTAGACTAGGCTCCTACAATGAGCAGTTCTTC